These T cell receptor beta chains were read from a single sample in a study of cytomegalovirus exposure and HLA in healthy donors. TCRdb keeps only in-frame clones here, not all; method: immunoSEQ multiplex PCR. This table has around 160,000 clones, approximately 80% appearing once. Sequenced sample: PBMCs. These receptors were collected from a man aged 35 to 55 in good health and CMV-seropositive. Each CDR3 is given without its conserved first and last residue. D genes are given only for firm matches.

NA	TRBV6-5	ASSSGVAVSYGYT
TRBD2	TRBV7-2	ASSLTTSGRGDETQY
NA	TRBV15	ATSRVGPSGTYEQY
TRBD1	TRBV7-2	ASSPMVRRGQGWGYT
TRBD2	TRBV6-5	ASSSSASGFQNIQY
NA	TRBV30	AWSVHEQF
TRBD2	TRBV5-4	ASSLMAVAGYNEQF
TRBD2	TRBV5-5	ASAWGGGYEQY
TRBD2	TRBV19	ASSITSGSYEQY
NA	TRBV7-9	ASSSTGHEQY
NA	TRBV28	ASRDSTGWGTEAF
TRBD2	TRBV7-3	ASSTGTMNEQF
TRBD2	TRBV27	ASSLLASGRFYEQY
NA	TRBV5-4	ASSFRGETQY
NA	TRBV6-5	ASRAGPRKTGELF
NA	TRBV5-1	ASRFEGDVGELF
NA	TRBV2	ASSVPAATLGNGYT
NA	TRBV6-4	ASSETGNTEAF
NA	TRBV28	ASSIPTETYEQY
NA	TRBV4-2	ASIKDGQGTEAF
NA	TRBV5-1	ASSLVATAGETQY
NA	TRBV27	ASSLSTEVGEAF
TRBD2	TRBV6-6	ASSASGSKETQY
NA	TRBV6-5	ASRRDSANTEAF
TRBD2	TRBV5-1	ASSLGSGSNEQF
TRBD2	TRBV6-1	ASSDLAGAEQY
NA	TRBV7-2	ASSPRVWGTEAF
TRBD2	TRBV28	ASSYGTSGAYEQY
TRBD2	TRBV5-4	ASSRGGTSGLTGELF
NA	TRBV5-4	ASSLADQGEAF
NA	TRBV5-1	ASSLTDIEAF
TRBD1	TRBV12-5	ASGLQGAKAF
NA	TRBV9	ASSATGSGNTIY
NA	TRBV6-1	ASSQLGRGDEQY
NA	TRBV12-5	ASGLGLQGSTEAF
TRBD2	TRBV10-1	ASSEQQTSGIYERY
TRBD1	TRBV9	ASTRGGTQY
NA	TRBV7-9	ASRARGGNEKLF
NA	TRBV5-1	ASSLGPTRSNSGNTIY
NA	TRBV5-1	ASSLAPGQGDTQY
TRBD2	TRBV7-9	SSSLVAGNEQF